A selection of T cell receptor beta chains follows, all from one sample in a study of blood T cell repertoires in COVID-19. TCRdb keeps only in-frame clones here, not all; method: immunoSEQ multiplex PCR. The table shows 150,000 to 200,000 clones, with approximately 90% occurring only once. The material sequenced was peripheral blood. These receptors were collected from a woman aged 80 or over in a cohort sampled during active or convalescent COVID-19. Both conserved end residues are part of each CDR3. Fields, in order: V gene, D gene, clone size, J gene, CDR3 protein, CDR3 DNA. The D gene is left open where the match is weak. A clone size is listed for some rows: how often the clone was seen (once, few, many), or a class if it is expanded.

TRBV6-5,NA,once,TRBJ2-2,CASSIQGGTGELFF,TGTGCCAGCAGTATTCAGGGGGGAACCGGGGAGCTGTTTTTT
TRBV2,NA,medium-sized,TRBJ1-4,CASSEGGPANEKLFF,TGTGCCAGCAGTGAAGGGGGCCCGGCTAATGAAAAACTGTTTTTT
TRBV10-2,NA,NA,TRBJ1-2,CASSASYGYTF,TGCGCCAGCAGTGCGAGCTATGGCTACACCTTC
TRBV7-2,NA,NA,TRBJ2-1,CASSPGSYNEQFF,TGTGCCAGCAGCCCAGGGTCCTACAATGAGCAGTTCTTC
TRBV19,NA,NA,TRBJ1-1,CASREPGRGIDTEAFF,TGTGCCAGTAGAGAACCCGGGAGAGGGATAGACACTGAAGCTTTCTTT
TRBV12-3/TRBV12-4,NA,NA,TRBJ2-1,CASSLMRGGEQFF,TGTGCCAGCAGTTTAATGCGGGGTGGTGAGCAGTTCTTC
TRBV2,NA,NA,TRBJ1-3,CASSERKFSGNTIYF,TGTGCCAGCAGTGAGAGGAAGTTCTCTGGAAACACCATATATTTT
TRBV11-2,NA,NA,TRBJ2-7,CASSLWAGSSYEQYF,TGTGCCAGCAGCTTATGGGCAGGGTCTTCCTACGAGCAGTACTTC
TRBV6-4,NA,NA,TRBJ2-2,CASSEEGHNTGELFF,TGTGCCAGCAGTGAGGAAGGACATAACACCGGGGAGCTGTTTTTT
TRBV5-1,NA,NA,TRBJ1-5,CASSLVPGLNQPQHF,TGCGCCAGCAGCTTGGTCCCGGGTCTTAATCAGCCCCAGCATTTT
TRBV9,TRBD2,once,TRBJ2-7,CASARGDLTYEQYF,TGTGCCAGCGCACGGGGGGACCTTACCTACGAGCAGTACTTC
TRBV19,NA,NA,TRBJ1-2,CASSGPLRANYGYTF,TGTGCCAGTAGTGGGCCACTCAGGGCAAACTATGGCTACACCTTC
TRBV6-2/TRBV6-3,TRBD1,NA,TRBJ2-5,CASSDSRTGPETQYF,TGTGCCAGCAGTGACTCCCGGACAGGGCCAGAGACCCAGTACTTC
TRBV3-1/TRBV3-2,NA,NA,TRBJ2-1,CASTTGTQNNEQFF,TGTGCCAGCACTACCGGGACACAAAACAATGAGCAGTTCTTC